Sequencing of this TCR beta chain was carried out in a study of T cell responses to AZD1222 COVID-19 vaccine. Regarding this clone: What it binds is unknown.

Study conclusions and caveats: No day 14 peak samples; only post-peak repertoires were characterized. There were vaccine-associated CD4 TCRs across spike, dominant at 160-218 and 743-854. At baseline, seropositivity was found in only five or six AZD1222 recipients.

Here immunoSEQ multiplex PCR was the method, and the copy in TCRdb shows in-frame clones only, minus some. The table shows 89,000 or so clones, with 90% to 95% occurring only once. Germline CDR1 is MNHEY and CDR2 is SVGAGI. V was trimmed by 4 bases and J by 1 base, leaving 13 bases between them. The CDR3 has 15 residues. This material consisted of peripheral blood, taken 28 days after the second AZD1222 dose. This clonotype was obtained from an adult who received the AZD1222 COVID-19 vaccine. The chain employs TRBV6-5 and TRBJ1-1; maybe TRBD1 (5 bases). The CDR3 coding sequence is TGTGCCAGCAGTTCCGACAGAAGATCGAACACTGAAGCTTTCTTT. Protein sequence: CASSSDRRSNTEAFF.